This T cell receptor beta chain was profiled in a study of blood T cell repertoires in COVID-19. Study as a whole: The study drew acute and convalescent COVID-19 samples from the United States, Italy and Spain. In each case, the material was cDNA or gDNA derived from T cells, B-cell-depleted T cells, or PBMCs.

As originally analysed: Quantification of nucleated cells was approximated via reference gene primer amplification. TCRdb keeps only in-frame clones here, not all; method: immunoSEQ multiplex PCR. D and trimming were read from the DNA, whereas the V and J calls and clone size are those reported in that table. Of 200,000 to 250,000 clones in the sample, about 85% were seen once. Germline V gives CDR1 KGHSH, CDR2 LQKENI. V lost 1 base and J lost 1, with 11 bases in between. The CDR3 is 16 amino acids. This receptor was taken from a young woman who had recovered from COVID-19. This chain links TRBV18 with TRBJ2-1; TRBD1 might be the D (5 bases). Sequencing was carried out using peripheral blood. This CDR3 reads CASSPRRAGSYNEQFF. Here the CDR3 DNA reads TGTGCCAGCTCACCACGCAGGGCTGGATCCTACAATGAGCAGTTCTTC.